Presented here are 20 T cell receptor beta chains from one specimen sequenced in a study of blood T cell repertoires in COVID-19. Data came from immunoSEQ multiplex PCR; TCRdb stores just in-frame clones and leaves some out. The table lists more than 70,000 clones, about 85% of them singletons. The source material was peripheral blood. These TCRs come from a woman aged 45 to 65 with active or convalescent COVID-19.

V is TRBV3-1 (or the pseudogene TRBV3-2) and J is TRBJ1-1, with unresolved D. This CDR3 is 14 amino acids long. From germline, CDR1 is LGHDT and CDR2 YNNKEL (reference sequence). The V end lost 7 bases, the J end lost 4 bases, and 16 bases lay between the germline ends. CDR3 sequence: CASNRAEGFTEAFF. The CDR3, as DNA: TGTGCCAGCAACCGGGCGGAGGGCTTCACTGAAGCTTTCTTT.

The chain links TRBV24-1 to TRBJ1-2; maybe TRBD1 (5 bases). CDR1 KGHDR and CDR2 SFDVKD come from the germline V gene. The V end was cut by 1 base, the J end by 5 bases, with 22 bases between. This CDR3 has 18 residues. The CDR3 spells CATSDFGDSPDSEYGYTF. CDR3 nucleotides: TGTGCCACCAGTGATTTCGGCGACAGTCCTGACTCCGAATATGGCTACACCTTC.

The V and J genes are TRBV29-1 and TRBJ2-5, with 8 bases aligning to TRBD2. This CDR3 comprises 12 residues. V dropped 6 bases and J dropped 5; count of bases not matched to a gene: 5. Germline V gene sequence: CDR1 SQVTM, CDR2 ANQGSEA. The CDR3 DNA follows: TGCAGCGTGCCGGGAGGGGCCGAGACCCAGTACTTC. Its translation: CSVPGGAETQYF.

The chain uses TRBV12-5 and TRBJ2-2, with 9 bases identical to TRBD2. The junction had 7 bases not matched to a gene; V was cut back by 6 bases and J by 2 bases. CDR3 length: 16 residues. The germline V gene has CDR1 LGHNT and CDR2 FRNRAP. The CDR3 spells CASGRRAGGNTGELFF. The CDR3 bases are TGTGCTAGTGGCCGAAGAGCGGGGGGAAACACCGGGGAGCTGTTTTTT. The complete variable domain, with remaining parts taken from reference TRBV12-5 and TRBJ2-2, reads DARVTQTPRHKVTEMGQEVTMRCQPILGHNTVFWYRQTMMQGLELLAYFRNRAPLDDSGMPKDRFSAEMPDATLATLKIQPSEPRDSAVYFCASGRRAGGNTGELFFGEGSRLTVL.

V usage is TRBV3-1 (or the pseudogene TRBV3-2) and J usage is TRBJ2-3; 7 positions agree with TRBD2. V trimming: 7 bases; J trimming: 4 bases; junction bases outside the gene matches: 5. From germline, CDR1 is LGHDT and CDR2 YNNKEL (reference sequence). The length of the CDR3 is 13 residues. As DNA, the CDR3 is TGTGCCAGCAAACATACTAGCGCAGATACGCAGTATTTT. It specifies CASKHTSADTQYF.

This chain uses TRBV5-6 with TRBJ2-7; a possible D gene is TRBD1 (5 bases). CDR3 length: 15 amino acids. Germline V gene data show CDR1 as SGHDT and CDR2 as YYEEEE. Between the trimmed V and J ends, which lost 5 bases and 1 base, there was a span of 16 bases. The CDR3 loop reads CASRPQAYPSYEQYF. In DNA form, the CDR3 reads TGTGCCAGCAGACCACAGGCGTACCCATCCTACGAGCAGTACTTC.

This clone was detected only a few times. The chain recombines TRBV21-1 with TRBJ1-5; TRBD1, the table's D call, was not compared with the DNA. TRBV21-1 is flagged as a pseudogene. The CDR3 extends over 17 amino acids. CDR3 sequence (DNA): TGTGCCAGCAGACTAAATTTAGGGGGTTATAGCAATCAGCCCCAGCATTTT. Encoded protein: CASRLNLGGYSNQPQHF.

J is TRBJ1-1 and V is TRBV18; 8 bases map to TRBD1. The CDR3 has 15 residues. Germline-derived CDR1 and CDR2 are KGHSH and LQKENI. Germline trimming cut 6 bases from V and 1 base from J; bases unmatched to any gene: 7. The CDR3 here is CASSSTGVGNTEAFF. The CDR3 region has the DNA TGTGCCAGCTCTTCGACAGGGGTGGGGAACACTGAAGCTTTCTTT.

V and J are TRBV9 and TRBJ2-1, with 10 positions matching TRBD2. The CDR3 sequence is 15 residues long. Germline trimming cut 4 bases from V and 7 bases from J; bases unmatched to any gene: 8. CDR1 SGDLS and CDR2 YYNGEE come from the germline V gene. This CDR3 reads CASSTIAGGGNEQFF. The CDR3 DNA sequence: TGTGCCAGCAGCACAATAGCGGGGGGCGGAAATGAGCAGTTCTTC.

The chain couples TRBV5-4 to TRBJ2-5; D is perhaps TRBD2 (6 bases). V gave up 0 bases and J gave up 8 bases, with 17 bases separating them. Germline V gene lookup returns CDR1 SGHNT and CDR2 YYREEE (reference sequence). The CDR3 loop spans 15 amino acids. The CDR3 here is CASSLAGGQAETQYF. DNA for the CDR3: TGTGCCAGCAGCTTGGCCGGGGGTCAGGCCGAAACCCAGTACTTC.

V is TRBV10-3 and J is TRBJ2-1; 9 bases agree with TRBD2. The CDR3 consists of 14 residues. CDR1 is ENHRY, CDR2 SYGVKD, per germline. V dropped 10 bases and J dropped 0; count of bases not matched to a gene: 4. The CDR3 DNA sequence: TGTGCCACGGGGACTAGCAGCTCCTACAATGAGCAGTTCTTC. Its protein product is CATGTSSSYNEQFF.

V usage is TRBV5-6 and J usage is TRBJ2-4; no clear D gene. The CDR3 has 16 amino acids. The germline V and J ends were trimmed by 4 bases and 0 bases, with 14 bases remaining between them. Germline CDR1 and CDR2: SGHDT and YYEEEE. The CDR3 region has the DNA TGTGCCAGCAGCCACCGGAACAGTCTAGCCAAAAACATTCAGTACTTC. This codes for CASSHRNSLAKNIQYF.

The chain combines TRBV10-1 with TRBJ1-2; no definite D call. CDR1 WNHNN and CDR2 SYGVQD come from the germline V gene (reference sequence). With 4 bases removed from V and 8 bases from J, the gap between germline ends came to 23 bases. This CDR3 has 16 residues. The CDR3 nucleotides are TGCGCCAGCAGTGTGGTCAGGAAAACGGAAAAACAAGGCTACACCTTC. The encoded protein is CASSVVRKTEKQGYTF.

The chain recombines TRBV20-1 with TRBJ1-1; the D gene is possibly TRBD1 (6 bases). This CDR3 spans 15 amino acids. Germline V gene sequence: CDR1 DFQATT, CDR2 SNEGSKA (reference sequence). Trimming took 3 bases from V and 1 from J, leaving 15 bases between them. CDR3 sequence reads: CSASRRGPPNTEAFF. CDR3 nucleotide sequence: TGCAGTGCTAGTAGGCGGGGGCCCCCGAACACTGAAGCTTTCTTT.

This clone was counted once. The chain carries TRBV7-3 and TRBJ2-1, with 7 bases aligning to TRBD2. Germline CDR1 is SGHTA and CDR2 is FQGTGA. With 1 base clipped from V and 9 bases from J, the junction kept 6 bases outside the gene matches. The CDR3 contains 14 residues. The CDR3 region is CASSLRLASSEQFF. DNA for the CDR3: TGTGCCAGCAGCTTAAGACTAGCTTCCTCTGAGCAGTTCTTC. The complete variable domain, with remaining parts taken from reference TRBV7-3 and TRBJ2-1, reads GAGVSQTPSNKVTEKGKYVELRCDPISGHTALYWYRQSLGQGPEFLIYFQGTGAADDSGLPNDRFFAVRPEGSVSTLKIQRTERGDSAVYLCASSLRLASSEQFFGPGTRLTVL.

The chain joins TRBV3-1 (or the pseudogene TRBV3-2) to TRBJ1-2; 7 nucleotides line up with TRBD1. Germline V CDR1 and CDR2: LGHDT, YNNKEL (reference sequence). CDR3 length equals 16 residues. Germline trimming cut 0 bases from V and 2 bases from J; bases unmatched to any gene: 6. This CDR3 is CASSQETGSLNYGYTF. For the CDR3, the DNA is TGTGCCAGCAGCCAAGAGACAGGGTCCCTCAACTATGGCTACACCTTC.

This sequence joins TRBV28 and TRBJ1-1; the match to TRBD1 covers 9 bases. Germline V gene lookup returns CDR1 MDHEN and CDR2 SYDVKM. J lost 6 bases, V lost 6 bases, and 11 bases had no gene match. The CDR3 has 15 residues. CDR3 loop: CASSRAGTGSPEAFF. CDR3 in DNA: TGTGCCAGCAGCCGAGCCGGGACAGGGAGCCCTGAAGCTTTCTTT.

This chain connects TRBV6-5 to TRBJ2-7; 7 bases are shared with TRBD1. The CDR3 consists of 15 residues. CDR1 is MNHEY and CDR2 is SVGAGI in the germline V gene. The V segment lost 1 base and the J segment 5 bases; nucleotides outside the gene matches: 8. The CDR3 reads CASSYWGRQGDEQYF. For the CDR3, the DNA is TGTGCCAGCAGTTACTGGGGCAGACAGGGAGACGAGCAGTACTTC.

DNA for the CDR3: TGTGCCAGCTCACCGAGACTACGGTATCAAGAGACCCAGTACTTC. The encoded protein is CASSPRLRYQETQYF. This chain uses TRBV18 with TRBJ2-5, with D maybe TRBD2 (5 bases). Germline CDR1 reads KGHSH; CDR2 reads LQKENI. The CDR3 is 15 amino acids. The ends were cut back, 3 bases at V and 2 bases at J, with 13 bases in the middle. The full variable domain, in which reference TRBV18 and TRBJ2-5 provide the parts outside the CDR3, is NAGVMQNPRHLVRRRGQEARLRCSPMKGHSHVYWYRQLPEEGLKFMVYLQKENIIDESGMPKERFSAEFPKEGPSILRIQQVVRGDSAAYFCASSPRLRYQETQYFGPGTRLLVL.

V usage is TRBV7-3 and J usage is TRBJ1-1; 9 bases are a match to TRBD1. The CDR3 sequence is 16 residues long. The germline V gene encodes CDR1 SGHTA and CDR2 FQGTGA. J was trimmed by 1 base and V by 5 bases; bases with no gene match: 8. CDR3 coding DNA: TGTGCCAGCAGCCCAACGACAGGGGGGAGGAACACTGAAGCTTTCTTT. As protein: CASSPTTGGRNTEAFF.